This TCR beta chain was identified during a study of cytomegalovirus exposure and HLA in healthy donors. Study findings and constraints: In the 120 or so validation repertoires, around 95% of cluster scores exceeded 0, per a later analysis. Rarity characterized most TCR sequences, yet some public TCRs appeared in many donors.

Profiled with immunoSEQ multiplex PCR; TCRdb holds only in-frame clones, not every one. Of some 130,000 clones listed, 89% are singletons. CDR3 length: 15 amino acids. Turning to this clone: Antigen: not known.

The sample comprised PBMCs. The receptor was isolated from a woman under 30 in good health and CMV-seronegative. The V gene is TRBV21-1, the J gene TRBJ2-1; whether TRBD2, the table's D call, matches the DNA was not checked. TRBV21-1 is a documented pseudogene. The CDR3 DNA reads as TGTGCCAGCAGCAAGCGGGGGCGAGGCCGCAATGAGCAGTTCTTC. Protein: CASSKRGRGRNEQFF.